This TCR beta chain originates from a study of T cell responses to AZD1222 COVID-19 vaccine. This CDR3 contains 15 residues. Generated by immunoSEQ multiplex PCR, the TCRdb table keeps only in-frame clones and is missing some. Of roughly 80,000 clones listed, 90% to 95% were seen once; the top ten hold 4.5%. The V gene is TRBV21-1, the J gene TRBJ1-3. TRBV21-1 is marked as a pseudogene. The sample here was peripheral blood, taken on day 0 of MenACWY control vaccination. The sequence was obtained from an adult in good health. CDR3 sequence: CASREKMRGGNTIYF. CDR3 coding DNA: TGTGCCAGCAGGGAAAAGATGAGGGGTGGAAACACCATATATTTT.